This T cell receptor (beta chain) was obtained from a study of sequential checkpoint blockade in melanoma. Study-wide background: First-line arms were nivolumab then ipilimumab, or the reverse, randomized 1:1.

Measured with immunoSEQ multiplex PCR; TCRdb has only the in-frame clones, and not every one. The sample has about 38,000 clones, nearly 90% seen once. The treatment: randomized to nivolumab then ipilimumab (arm A) or the reverse (arm B). PBMC sorting kept live CD3+CD8+ cells without CD19 or CD56. The sequenced sample was CD8+ T cells sorted from blood (inferred from file names), obtained from a patient given nivolumab and ipilimumab in sequence. This receptor was obtained from a human donor with melanoma.

As DNA, the CDR3 is TGTGCCACGCTGGCCGGGGAATACCTCGAGCAGTACTTC. Translating it yields CATLAGEYLEQYF. The J gene is TRBJ2-7, the V gene TRBV28; the D gene is possibly TRBD2 (5 bases). Between the trimmed V and J ends, which lost 10 bases and 6 bases, there was a span of 19 bases. Germline V lookup: CDR1 MDHEN, CDR2 SYDVKM. The CDR3 extends over 13 amino acids.